This T cell receptor beta chain was sequenced in a study of long-term antiretroviral therapy in people with HIV. Study-level points and caveats: Sampling of blood ran from 2004 to 2017, and older ART regimens were possibly in use. Compared with controls, HIV repertoires showed narrower CDR3 length ranges.

As to this clone: Its antigen is not identified.

Germline V gives CDR1 SGHAT, CDR2 FQNNGV. Trimming cost V 5 bases and J 4 bases; bases outside gene matches: 19. CDR3 length equals 19 residues. Assay version v3.0 of immunoSEQ was used, and it was run at survey level. For each individual sample, sequencing targeted 40,000-50,000 T-cell genomes. TCRdb keeps only in-frame clones here, not all; method: immunoSEQ multiplex PCR. The table records fewer than 45,000 clones, 80% to 90% of them present only once. This clonotype originated in a woman aged 25 to 39 with HIV. The chain has TRBV11-2 and TRBJ2-1; 8 bases line up with TRBD2. This sample comprised unsorted PBMCs, obtained just over 2.7 years before starting antiretroviral therapy. DNA of the CDR3: TGTGCCAGCAGCCCACGATACTCACGCCGGGGGGGTTCTTACAATGAGCAGTTCTTC. Translation gives CASSPRYSRRGGSYNEQFF.